Below are 16 T cell receptor beta chains sequenced from a single sample in a study of blood T cell repertoires in COVID-19 (dated by TCRdb to the early 2020s). Library method: the immunoSEQ multiplex PCR assay. TCRdb's version of the immuneACCESS table is confined to in-frame rearrangements and falls short of the full clone set. An unresolved V gene accounts for under half of the shortfall where checked; the remainder is of unknown origin. The sample table records roughly 33,000 clones; roughly nine tenths of these occur just once. The ten biggest clones cover 9.5% to 15% of the sample. The sample comprised peripheral blood. These receptors were taken from a human donor in a cohort sampled during active COVID-19.

This chain links TRBV19 with TRBJ2-1; D is possibly TRBD2 (6 bases). The CDR3 loop spans 14 amino acids. The V gene's germline CDR1 is LNHDA and CDR2 SQIVND (reference sequence). V lost 3 bases to trimming and J lost 8 bases, with 14 bases between them. CDR3 DNA sequence: TGTGCCAGTAGTATTCGGGCGGGAAGGTATGAGCAGTTCTTC. Protein product: CASSIRAGRYEQFF.

To note about this clone: Mismatch with germline at one junction end may stem from a read error. V and J are TRBV11-1 and TRBJ1-1; 12 bases map to TRBD1. Per the germline V gene, CDR1 is SGHAT and CDR2 is FQDESV (reference sequence). The CDR3 sequence is 13 residues long. In DNA form, the CDR3 reads TGTGCCAGCAGTCCCCCTATGGGACAGGGGGCTCTCTTT. Its protein product is CASSPPMGQGALF.

This clone was seen only once. This chain links TRBV19 with TRBJ2-1; no clear D. CDR1 and CDR2 (germline): LNHDA, SQIVND (reference sequence). V was pared by 5 bases and J by 7 bases, with 9 bases between. The CDR3 loop spans 12 amino acids. DNA of the CDR3: TGTGCCAGTAGTGCGAGAACGAATGAGCAGTTCTTC. Protein product: CASSARTNEQFF.

The chain has TRBV7-9 and TRBJ2-5, with a tentative D call TRBD1 (5 bases). This CDR3 contains 14 residues. Germline V gene data show CDR1 as SEHNR and CDR2 as FQNEAQ (reference sequence). V was trimmed by 0 bases and J by 2 bases, leaving 7 bases between them. The CDR3 nucleotides read TGTGCCAGCAGCTTAGCACAGGCACAAGAGACCCAGTACTTC. Translating gives CASSLAQAQETQYF.

This clone has just one count. The chain recombines TRBV29-1 with TRBJ2-7; 12 bases are a match to TRBD2. This CDR3 is built from 15 residues. The V gene's germline CDR1 is SQVTM and CDR2 ANQGSEA. The ends lost 1 base at V and 2 bases at J; junction bases unmatched: 3. In DNA form, the CDR3 reads TGCAGCGTTGAAGTTGGACTAGCGGGGCCCTACGAGCAGTACTTC. It specifies CSVEVGLAGPYEQYF.

The chain recombines TRBV5-5 with TRBJ2-2; 7 positions match TRBD1. From germline, CDR1 is SGHKS and CDR2 YYEKEE (reference sequence). CDR3 length equals 15 residues. The V segment lost 6 bases and the J segment 0 bases; nucleotides outside the gene matches: 5. CDR3 sequence reads: CASNKGQSNTGELFF. The CDR3 DNA reads as TGTGCCAGCAACAAGGGACAGTCGAACACCGGGGAGCTGTTTTTT.

The rearrangement uses TRBV28 and TRBJ1-1; a weak D match, TRBD1 (6 bases). The CDR3 is 15 residues long. The germline V gene has CDR1 MDHEN and CDR2 SYDVKM. Deletions cut 4 bases from V and 0 bases from J, with 12 bases between. CDR3 protein: CASSSGGTMNTEAFF. The CDR3, as DNA: TGTGCCAGCAGTTCTGGGGGCACCATGAACACTGAAGCTTTCTTT.

There are a few counts of this clone. CDR3 loop: CASSQVSYNSPLHF. In DNA, the CDR3 is TGTGCCAGCAGCCAAGTCAGTTATAATTCACCCCTCCACTTT. The chain combines TRBV3-1 (or the pseudogene TRBV3-2) with TRBJ1-6; D is unclear. The CDR3 runs to 14 residues. The V end was cut by 1 base, the J end by 4 bases, with 5 bases between. The germline V gene encodes CDR1 LGHDT and CDR2 YNNKEL (reference sequence).

The chain employs TRBV19 and TRBJ2-2; maybe TRBD1 (6 bases). The CDR3 loop spans 16 amino acids. The V gene's germline CDR1 is LNHDA and CDR2 SQIVND (reference sequence). Trimming left V 0 bases short and J 1 base short, with 9 bases between. CDR3 residues: CASSIEGAGNTGELFF. CDR3 nucleotide sequence: TGTGCCAGTAGTATAGAGGGGGCAGGGAACACCGGGGAGCTGTTTTTT.

The gene calls are TRBV27 and TRBJ1-5; 8 bases fit TRBD1. CDR1 is MNHEY, CDR2 SMNVEV, per germline (reference sequence). The CDR3 covers 15 residues. V lost 6 bases to trimming and J lost 6 bases; unmatched junction nucleotides: 10. DNA of the CDR3: TGTGCCAGCAGCGCCGGCCAGGGGGCAGGTCAGCCCCAGCATTTT. It yields the protein CASSAGQGAGQPQHF.

The V gene is TRBV3-1 (or the pseudogene TRBV3-2), the J gene TRBJ2-7; 10 nucleotides align to TRBD1. The CDR3 contains 14 residues. Looked up from germline, CDR1 is LGHDT and CDR2 is YNNKEL (reference sequence). The V gene end was trimmed by 4 bases and the J gene end by 4 bases; junction bases not matched to a gene: 4. CDR3 nucleotides: TGTGCCAGCAGCCCTGGACAGGGGGTTTACGAGCAGTACTTC. This gives the protein CASSPGQGVYEQYF.

The chain employs TRBV4-1 and TRBJ1-6; maybe TRBD1 (5 bases). The V end was cut by 11 bases, the J end by 5 bases, with 22 bases between. The V gene's germline CDR1 is MGHRA and CDR2 YSYEKL. The length of the CDR3 is 16 residues. CDR3 bases: TGCGCCTCCCGGGGGGACCCTGCCGGAGATAATTCACCCCTCCACTTT. It is translated as CASRGDPAGDNSPLHF.

J is TRBJ2-7 and V is TRBV28; D is possibly TRBD2 (6 bases). The CDR3 has 13 amino acids. Germline V gene sequence: CDR1 MDHEN, CDR2 SYDVKM. The germline V and J ends were trimmed by 6 bases and 2 bases, with 11 bases remaining between them. The CDR3 sequence: CASRGTLTYEQYF. In DNA, the CDR3 is TGTGCCAGCAGAGGGACTTTAACCTACGAGCAGTACTTC.

V is TRBV18 and J is TRBJ2-3; 11 nucleotides line up with TRBD1. V shed 6 bases, J shed 5 bases, and the junction held 10 bases outside the gene matches. The CDR3 runs 16 residues. In germline, CDR1 is KGHSH, CDR2 LQKENI. CDR3 DNA sequence: TGTGCCAGCTCGTTACACCGGACAGGGGGCAAAGATACGCAGTATTTT. It yields the protein CASSLHRTGGKDTQYF.

The chain carries TRBV19 and TRBJ2-7; no clear D. This CDR3 spans 15 amino acids. CDR1 and CDR2 from the germline V gene are LNHDA and SQIVND (reference sequence). Between the trimmed V and J ends, which lost 3 bases and 4 bases, there was a span of 16 bases. The CDR3 DNA follows: TGTGCCAGTAGTATGGAGAGTAACCGCCTTTACGAGCAGTACTTC. Protein: CASSMESNRLYEQYF.

The chain is built from TRBV5-6 and TRBJ2-1; 8 bases line up with TRBD1. This CDR3 has 15 residues. The germline V gene has CDR1 SGHDT and CDR2 YYEEEE. The V and J ends lost 0 bases and 7 bases, in that order; junction bases with no gene match: 6. CDR3 protein: CASSLEPWTGNEQFF. CDR3 sequence (DNA): TGTGCCAGCAGCTTGGAGCCCTGGACAGGGAATGAGCAGTTCTTC.